These 22 T cell receptor beta chains share one sample of origin, sequenced in a study of T cell repertoires in breast cancer. Primers covering all TCR V genes were used in emulsion RT-PCR on CD8+ T cells. A second nested PCR with blocking oligonucleotides suppressed unpaired genes. A single record per CDR3 protein comes from TCRdb applying MiXCR to the emulsion pairing reads. This sample has approximately 40,000 distinct CDR3 sequences, with roughly 44% found just once. Sequencing was carried out using CD8+ T cells. The origin of the receptors is a pool of human donors with breast cancer or a healthy control (not recorded which).

Only a few counts were recorded for this clonotype. The V and J genes are TRBV20-1 and TRBJ2-7, with 8 bases identical to TRBD1. Germline values: CDR1 DFQATT, CDR2 SNEGSKA (reference sequence). This CDR3 is built from 15 residues. V dropped 0 bases and J dropped 4; count of bases not matched to a gene: 8. CDR3 in DNA: TGCAGTGCTAGAGATCCACGGACAGGGTTTTACGAGCAGTACTTC. Amino acids: CSARDPRTGFYEQYF.

This clonotype has more than one count but fewer than ten. The chain links TRBV20-1 to TRBJ2-1, with 7 bases lining up with TRBD1. V lost 3 bases and J lost 9; bases outside the gene matches: 5. The CDR3 has 12 residues. Germline V CDR1 and CDR2: DFQATT, SNEGSKA (reference sequence). The CDR3 is CSARIQGFEQFF. CDR3 DNA sequence: TGCAGTGCTAGGATACAGGGGTTTGAGCAGTTCTTC.

This clonotype was recorded at least ten times. This CDR3 reads CSARKMNTEAFF. The DNA of the CDR3 is TGCAGTGCTAGAAAAATGAACACTGAAGCTTTCTTT. The chain recombines TRBV20-1 with TRBJ1-1, with D uncertain. Germline values: CDR1 DFQATT, CDR2 SNEGSKA (reference sequence). With 2 bases removed from V and 0 bases from J, the gap between germline ends came to 4 bases. The CDR3 has 12 residues.

This chain uses TRBV7-9 with TRBJ2-3, with TRBD1 matching over 7 bases. Germline V gives CDR1 SEHNR, CDR2 FQNEAQ (reference sequence). The CDR3 loop spans 16 amino acids. Trimming at V came to 3 bases and at J to 2 bases, leaving 8 bases not matched to a gene. The CDR3 DNA reads TGTGCCAGCAGCTTCCCCTCGGACAGGTCCACAGATACGCAGTATTTT. This translates into CASSFPSDRSTDTQYF.

CDR3 protein: CAISAKETQYF. CDR3 sequence (DNA): TGTGCCATCAGTGCAAAAGAGACCCAGTACTTC. The chain links TRBV10-3 to TRBJ2-5; D is ambiguous. Trimming removed 4 bases at V and 3 bases at J, with 3 bases between. This CDR3 comprises 11 residues. CDR1 and CDR2 (germline): ENHRY, SYGVKD.

This clonotype was recorded at least ten times. The chain couples TRBV20-1 to TRBJ2-3; 13 nucleotides match TRBD2. The trim removed 2 bases at V and 13 bases at J, leaving 3 bases unmatched. Germline values: CDR1 DFQATT, CDR2 SNEGSKA (reference sequence). CDR3 length equals 12 residues. The CDR3 DNA reads TGCAGTGCTAGACCACTAGCGGGGGGGAAGTATTTT. Residues: CSARPLAGGKYF.

The chain couples TRBV15 to TRBJ2-7; 11 nucleotides line up with TRBD2. This CDR3 spans 14 amino acids. The germline V gene has CDR1 LNHNV and CDR2 YYDKDF (reference sequence). J lost 4 bases, V lost 5 bases, and 4 bases had no gene match. The CDR3 region has the DNA TGTGCCACCAGCCCAACTAGCGGGAGTTACGAGCAGTACTTC. Translating gives CATSPTSGSYEQYF. The full variable domain, its missing parts supplied by reference TRBV15 and TRBJ2-7, is DAMVIQNPRYQVTQFGKPVTLSCSQTLNHNVMYWYQQKSSQAPKLLFHYYDKDFNNEADTPDNFQSRRPNTSFCFLDIRSPGLGDTAMYLCATSPTSGSYEQYFGPGTRLTVT.

This clonotype has more than one count but fewer than ten. This rearrangement joins TRBV3-1 to TRBJ2-2; perhaps TRBD2 as D (5 bases). V was cut by 0 bases and J by 1 base, with 9 bases left in between. The CDR3 consists of 16 residues. Germline CDR1 and CDR2: LGHDT and YNNKEL (reference sequence). The CDR3 region is CASSQEPAENTGELFF. CDR3 nucleotides: TGTGCCAGCAGCCAAGAACCAGCGGAGAACACCGGGGAGCTGTTTTTT.

The gene calls are TRBV6-2 or TRBV6-3 and TRBJ2-1; TRBD2 aligns across 12 bases. J lost 9 bases, V lost 6 bases, and 9 bases had no gene match. Germline CDR1 is MNHEY and CDR2 is SVGEGT. The CDR3 has 15 amino acids. The CDR3 reads CASSTSGRWRTEQFF. DNA of the CDR3: TGTGCCAGCAGCACTAGCGGGAGGTGGAGGACTGAGCAGTTCTTC.

The gene calls are TRBV3-1 and TRBJ1-2, with a possible D match to TRBD1 (6 bases). CDR1 is LGHDT, CDR2 YNNKEL, per germline (reference sequence). V lost 4 bases to trimming and J lost 5 bases, with 14 bases between them. The CDR3 is 14 amino acids. The CDR3 DNA follows: TGTGCCAGCAGCCCGGACGACAGGAGATATGGCTACACCTTC. Its translation is CASSPDDRRYGYTF.

The J gene is TRBJ1-6, the V gene TRBV6-5; D ambiguous. Germline V gene lookup returns CDR1 MNHEY and CDR2 SVGAGI. The ends were cut back, 11 bases at V and 9 bases at J, with 14 bases in the middle. This CDR3 region has 12 residues. CDR3 loop: CACSSRTSPLHF. In nucleotides, the CDR3 is TGTGCCTGTAGTTCCCGGACTTCACCCCTCCACTTT.

This clonotype was found a few times. The rearrangement joins TRBV27 to TRBJ1-1; maybe TRBD1 (5 bases). V lost 1 base and J 7 bases, leaving 7 bases between the germline ends. Germline V gene data show CDR1 as MNHEY and CDR2 as SMNVEV (reference sequence). This CDR3 is 12 amino acids long. CDR3 residues: CASSLWDGEAFF. The CDR3 DNA sequence: TGTGCCAGCAGTTTATGGGACGGTGAAGCTTTCTTT.

As regards this clonotype: The missing conserved phenylalanine or tryptophan at the end of this CDR3 makes a read error likely. The V gene is TRBV11-2, the J gene TRBJ1-5; D is unresolved. Germline CDR1 SGHAT, CDR2 FQNNGV. V shed 1 base and J shed 5 bases, with 6 bases lying between them. The CDR3 length is 13 residues. CDR3 loop: CASSLVPYQPQHL. CDR3 nucleotides: TGTGCCAGCAGCTTAGTCCCCTATCAGCCCCAGCATCTT.

Here the CDR3 DNA reads TGTGCCAGCAGCTTATTGGTGAGCTCCTACGAGCAGTACTTC. This gives the protein CASSLLVSSYEQYF. V usage is TRBV7-6 and J usage is TRBJ2-7; D ambiguous. Germline V gives CDR1 SGHVS, CDR2 FNYEAQ. Trimming stripped 2 bases from V and 0 bases from J, with 8 bases between. The CDR3 runs 14 residues.

This clonotype was found a few times. The gene calls are TRBV15 and TRBJ2-7; 8 nucleotides agree with TRBD1. CDR1 and CDR2 from the germline V gene are LNHNV and YYDKDF (reference sequence). The ends lost 9 bases at V and 3 bases at J; junction bases unmatched: 4. The CDR3 is 12 residues long. CDR3 nucleotides: TGTGCCACTGGGACAGGAAACTACGAGCAGTACTTC. It codes for CATGTGNYEQYF.

The chain is built from TRBV7-9 and TRBJ2-5, with a possible D match to TRBD2 (5 bases). Germline CDR1 reads SEHNR; CDR2 reads FQNEAQ (reference sequence). Deletions cut 6 bases from V and 1 base from J, with 12 bases between. This CDR3 is 14 amino acids long. The CDR3 DNA reads as TGTGCCAGCAGATACCAAGCGGTCCAAGAGACCCAGTACTTC. Residues: CASRYQAVQETQYF.

The J gene is TRBJ2-1, the V gene TRBV20-1; 10 bases map to TRBD2. The CDR3 contains 14 residues. CDR1 is DFQATT, CDR2 SNEGSKA, per germline (reference sequence). Losses at the gene ends were 3 bases for V and 7 bases for J; bases not matched to a gene: 6. This chain's CDR3 is CSARVGLAINEQFF. CDR3 DNA sequence: TGCAGTGCTAGGGTGGGACTAGCGATAAATGAGCAGTTCTTC.

This clonotype was seen at least ten times. This chain uses TRBV6-1 with TRBJ1-5; D is unresolved. Germline CDR1 and CDR2: MNHNS and SASEGT. Trimming left V 3 bases short and J 2 bases short, with 14 bases between. The CDR3 loop spans 16 amino acids. The DNA of the CDR3 is TGTGCCAGCAGTGATTCGGATGGGGTTGGCAATCAGCCCCAGCATTTT. Translated, it gives CASSDSDGVGNQPQHF.

The chain employs TRBV28 and TRBJ2-3; D call uncertain. CDR1 and CDR2 from the germline V gene are MDHEN and SYDVKM. Trimming removed 6 bases from V and 4 bases from J, with 11 bases in between. This CDR3 has 13 residues. The CDR3 loop reads CASSQTGADTQYF. In DNA, the CDR3 is TGTGCCAGCAGCCAAACGGGCGCAGATACGCAGTATTTT.

A few counts support this clonotype. The J gene is TRBJ2-7, the V gene TRBV20-1, with 8 bases matching TRBD1. The germline gives CDR1 DFQATT, CDR2 SNEGSKA (reference sequence). The V and J ends lost 3 bases and 5 bases, in that order; junction bases with no gene match: 3. This CDR3 comprises 12 residues. CDR3 amino acids: CSASDRGDEQYF. In DNA, the CDR3 is TGCAGTGCTAGTGACAGGGGCGACGAGCAGTACTTC.

The V call is TRBV29-1, the J call TRBJ1-1, with D perhaps matching TRBD1 (6 bases). CDR3 length equals 12 residues. Germline V gives CDR1 SQVTM, CDR2 ANQGSEA. V lost 6 bases, J lost 1 base, and 9 bases lay in between. This CDR3 reads CSVGGRNTEAFF. CDR3 bases: TGCAGCGTCGGGGGGCGGAACACTGAAGCTTTCTTT.

This clonotype was counted ten times or more. The gene calls are TRBV6-1 and TRBJ2-1; D is perhaps TRBD1 or TRBD2 (6 bases each). CDR1 is MNHNS and CDR2 is SASEGT in the germline V gene. The CDR3 is 15 residues long. Trimming took 9 bases from V and 0 from J, leaving 15 bases between them. The CDR3, as DNA: TGTGCCAGTGAGGAGGGGGGCAGCTCCTACAATGAGCAGTTCTTC. It encodes CASEEGGSSYNEQFF.